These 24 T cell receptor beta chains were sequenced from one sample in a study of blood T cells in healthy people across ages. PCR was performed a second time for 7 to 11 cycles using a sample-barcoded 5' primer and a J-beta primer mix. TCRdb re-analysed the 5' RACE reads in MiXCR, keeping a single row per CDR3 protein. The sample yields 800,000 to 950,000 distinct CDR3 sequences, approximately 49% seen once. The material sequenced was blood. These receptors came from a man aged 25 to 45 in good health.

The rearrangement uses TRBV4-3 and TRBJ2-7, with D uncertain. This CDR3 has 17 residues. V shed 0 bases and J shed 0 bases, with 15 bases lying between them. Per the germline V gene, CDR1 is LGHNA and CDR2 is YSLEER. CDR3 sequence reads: CASSQDAATRTSYEQYF. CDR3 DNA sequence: TGCGCCAGCAGCCAAGATGCGGCGACCAGGACCTCCTACGAGCAGTACTTC.

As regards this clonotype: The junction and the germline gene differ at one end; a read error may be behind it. The CDR3 protein is CASSESGLFYDQYF. DNA for the CDR3: TGTGCCAGCAGTGAATCTGGACTGTTCTACGACCAGTACTTC. The chain joins TRBV6-1 to TRBJ2-7, with D perhaps matching TRBD2 (5 bases). The CDR3 has 14 amino acids. Germline loops: CDR1 MNHNS, CDR2 SASEGT.

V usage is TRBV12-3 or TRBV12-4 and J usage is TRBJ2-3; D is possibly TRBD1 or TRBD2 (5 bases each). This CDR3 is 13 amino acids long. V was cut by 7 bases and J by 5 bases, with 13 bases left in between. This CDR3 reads CASTQSRGDTQYF. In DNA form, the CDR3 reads TGTGCCAGCACCCAATCGAGGGGAGATACGCAGTATTTT.

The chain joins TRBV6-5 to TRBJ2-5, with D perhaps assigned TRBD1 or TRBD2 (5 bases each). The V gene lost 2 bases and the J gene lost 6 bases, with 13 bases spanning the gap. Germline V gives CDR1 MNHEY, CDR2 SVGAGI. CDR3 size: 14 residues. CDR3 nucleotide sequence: TGTGCCAGCAGTTACGGGACGGAAGGACAGACCCAGTACTTC. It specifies CASSYGTEGQTQYF.

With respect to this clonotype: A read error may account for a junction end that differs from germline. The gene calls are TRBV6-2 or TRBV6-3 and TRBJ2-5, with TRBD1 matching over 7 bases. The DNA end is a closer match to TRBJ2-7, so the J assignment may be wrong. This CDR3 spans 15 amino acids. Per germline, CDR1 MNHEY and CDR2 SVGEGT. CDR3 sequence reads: CASSRQGAGSCEQYF. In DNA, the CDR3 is TGTGCCAGCAGTCGACAGGGCGCTGGGTCCTGCGAGCAGTACTTC.

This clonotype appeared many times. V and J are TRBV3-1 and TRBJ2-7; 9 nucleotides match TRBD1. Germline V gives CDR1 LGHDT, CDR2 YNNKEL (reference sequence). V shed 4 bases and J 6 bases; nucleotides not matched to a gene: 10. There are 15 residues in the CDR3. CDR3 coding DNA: TGTGCCAGCAGCCCGGACAGGGGTCTCCTCGGCGAGCAGTACTTC. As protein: CASSPDRGLLGEQYF.

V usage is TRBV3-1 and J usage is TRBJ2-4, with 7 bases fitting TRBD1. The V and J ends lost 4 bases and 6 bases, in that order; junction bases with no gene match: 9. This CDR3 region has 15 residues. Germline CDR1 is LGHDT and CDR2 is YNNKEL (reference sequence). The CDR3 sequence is CASSPPRTGPNIQYF. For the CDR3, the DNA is TGTGCCAGCAGCCCACCCCGGACAGGTCCAAACATTCAGTACTTC.

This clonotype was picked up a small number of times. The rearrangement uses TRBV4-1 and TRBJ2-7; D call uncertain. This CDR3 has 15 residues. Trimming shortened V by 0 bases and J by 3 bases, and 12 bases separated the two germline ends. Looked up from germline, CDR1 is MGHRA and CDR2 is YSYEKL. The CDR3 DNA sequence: TGCGCCAGCAGCCAAGATCCCGCCAGCTACTACGAGCAGTACTTC. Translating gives CASSQDPASYYEQYF.

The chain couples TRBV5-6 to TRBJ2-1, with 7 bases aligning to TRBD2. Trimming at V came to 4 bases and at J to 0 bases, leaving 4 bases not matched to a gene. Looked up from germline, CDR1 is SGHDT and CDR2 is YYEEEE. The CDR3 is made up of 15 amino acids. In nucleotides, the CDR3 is TGTGCCAGCAGCATCCGGACTAGCTCCTACAATGAGCAGTTCTTC. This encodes CASSIRTSSYNEQFF.

The CDR3 region has the DNA TGTGCCAGTAGTATAGCAGCAGGCTATAGCAATCAGCCCCAGCATTTT. Translating it yields CASSIAAGYSNQPQHF. This chain connects TRBV19 to TRBJ1-5; D unresolved. The germline V gene has CDR1 LNHDA and CDR2 SQIVND (reference sequence). The CDR3 totals 16 residues. Trimming removed 1 base at V and 0 bases at J, with 10 bases between. The full variable domain, rest sourced from reference TRBV19 and TRBJ1-5, is DGGITQSPKYLFRKEGQNVTLSCEQNLNHDAMYWYRQDPGQGLRLIYYSQIVNDFQKGDIAEGYSVSREKKESFPLTVTSAQKNPTAFYLCASSIAAGYSNQPQHFGDGTRLSIL.

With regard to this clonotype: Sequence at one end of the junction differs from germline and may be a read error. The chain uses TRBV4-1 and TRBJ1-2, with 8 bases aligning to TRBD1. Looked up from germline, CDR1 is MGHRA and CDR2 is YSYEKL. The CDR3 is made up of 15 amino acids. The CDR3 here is CASSQEATGEHDYIF. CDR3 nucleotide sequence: TGCGCCAGCAGCCAAGAAGCGACAGGGGAACATGACTACATCTTC.

As DNA, the CDR3 is TGTGCCAGCAGCCCTCAGGACACTCTCAATTCACCCCTCCACTTT. This gives the protein CASSPQDTLNSPLHF. The V gene is TRBV7-3, the J gene TRBJ1-6; maybe TRBD1 (5 bases). This CDR3 comprises 15 residues. The germline gives CDR1 SGHTA, CDR2 FQGTGA. Deletions cut 5 bases from V and 7 bases from J, with 15 bases between.

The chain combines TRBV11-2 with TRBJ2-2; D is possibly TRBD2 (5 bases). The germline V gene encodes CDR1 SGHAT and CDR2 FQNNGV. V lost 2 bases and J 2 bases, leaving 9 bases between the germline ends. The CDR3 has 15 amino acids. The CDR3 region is CASSLIRGNTGELFF. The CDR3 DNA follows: TGTGCCAGCAGCTTAATCCGGGGAAACACCGGGGAGCTGTTTTTT.

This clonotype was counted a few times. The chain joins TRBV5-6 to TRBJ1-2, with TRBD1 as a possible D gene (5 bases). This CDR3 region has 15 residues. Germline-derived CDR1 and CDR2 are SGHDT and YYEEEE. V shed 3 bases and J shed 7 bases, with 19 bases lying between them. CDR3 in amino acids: CASSSYDMGVIGYTF. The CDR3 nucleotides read TGTGCCAGCAGCTCCTACGATATGGGGGTAATTGGCTACACCTTC. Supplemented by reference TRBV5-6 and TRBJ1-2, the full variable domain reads DAGVTQSPTHLIKTRGQQVTLRCSPKSGHDTVSWYQQALGQGPQFIFQYYEEEERQRGNFPDRFSGHQFPNYSSELNVNALLLGDSALYLCASSSYDMGVIGYTFGSGTRLTVV.

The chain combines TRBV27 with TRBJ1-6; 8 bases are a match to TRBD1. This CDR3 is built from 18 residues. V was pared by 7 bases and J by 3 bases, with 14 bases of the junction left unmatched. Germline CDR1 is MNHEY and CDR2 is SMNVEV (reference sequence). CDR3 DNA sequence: TGTGCCAGCAAAGAGACCTCGGGACAGGACTTCTATAATTCACCCCTCCACTTT. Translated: CASKETSGQDFYNSPLHF.

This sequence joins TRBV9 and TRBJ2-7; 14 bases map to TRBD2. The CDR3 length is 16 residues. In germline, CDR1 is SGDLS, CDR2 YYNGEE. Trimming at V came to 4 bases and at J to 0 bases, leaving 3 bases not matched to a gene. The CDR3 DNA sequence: TGTGCCAGCAGCAGACTAGCGGGGGGGCCCTCCTACGAGCAGTACTTC. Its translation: CASSRLAGGPSYEQYF.

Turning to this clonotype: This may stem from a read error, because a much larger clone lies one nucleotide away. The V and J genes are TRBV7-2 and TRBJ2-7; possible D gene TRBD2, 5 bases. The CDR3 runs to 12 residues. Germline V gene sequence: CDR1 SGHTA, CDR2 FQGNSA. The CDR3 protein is CASNLAPYEQYF. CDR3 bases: TGTGCCAGCAACTTAGCGCCTTACGAGCAGTACTTC.

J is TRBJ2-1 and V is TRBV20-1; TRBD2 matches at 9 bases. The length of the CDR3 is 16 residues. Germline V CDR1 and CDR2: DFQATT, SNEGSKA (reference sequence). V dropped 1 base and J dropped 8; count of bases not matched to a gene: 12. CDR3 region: CSARGEGGGASYEQFF. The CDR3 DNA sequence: TGCAGTGCTAGAGGAGAAGGCGGGGGGGCGAGCTATGAGCAGTTCTTC.

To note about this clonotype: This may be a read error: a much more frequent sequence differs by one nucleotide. CDR3 amino acids: CASRKSGTKGDGQYF. CDR3 DNA sequence: TGTGCCAGCAGGAAGTCCGGGACCAAAGGGGATGGGCAGTACTTC. The genes are TRBV2 and TRBJ2-5; D could derive from TRBD1 or TRBD2 (5 bases each). CDR3 length: 15 residues. Per germline, CDR1 SNHLY and CDR2 FYNNEI. V gave up 6 bases and J gave up 11 bases, with 25 bases separating them.

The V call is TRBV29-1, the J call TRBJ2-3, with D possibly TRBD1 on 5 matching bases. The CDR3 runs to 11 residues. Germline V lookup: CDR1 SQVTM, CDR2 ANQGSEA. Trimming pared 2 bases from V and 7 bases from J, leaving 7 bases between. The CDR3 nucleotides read TGCAGCGTTGAAAGGGGTAATACGCAGTATTTT. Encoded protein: CSVERGNTQYF.

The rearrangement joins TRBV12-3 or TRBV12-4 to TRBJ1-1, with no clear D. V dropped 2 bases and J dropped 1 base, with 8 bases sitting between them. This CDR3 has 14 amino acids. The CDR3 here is CASSLRSPNTEAFF. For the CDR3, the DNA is TGTGCCAGCAGTTTAAGGTCACCGAACACTGAAGCTTTCTTT.

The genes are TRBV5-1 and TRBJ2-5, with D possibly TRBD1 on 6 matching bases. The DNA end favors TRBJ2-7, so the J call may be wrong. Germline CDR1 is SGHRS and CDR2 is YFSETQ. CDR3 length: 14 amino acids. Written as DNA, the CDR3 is TGCGCCAGCAGCTTGGTATCACAGGGTGACGAGCAGTACTTC. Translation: CASSLVSQGDEQYF.

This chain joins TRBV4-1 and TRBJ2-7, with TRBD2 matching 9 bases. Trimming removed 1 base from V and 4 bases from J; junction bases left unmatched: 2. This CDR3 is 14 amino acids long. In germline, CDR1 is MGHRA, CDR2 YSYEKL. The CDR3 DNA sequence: TGCGCCAGCAGCCAAGGGACTAGCGCTTACGAGCAGTACTTC. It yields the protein CASSQGTSAYEQYF.

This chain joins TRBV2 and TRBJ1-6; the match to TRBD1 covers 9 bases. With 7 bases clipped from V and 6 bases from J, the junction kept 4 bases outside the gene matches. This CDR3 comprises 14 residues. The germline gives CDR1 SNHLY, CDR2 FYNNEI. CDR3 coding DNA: TGTGCCAGCATAAGGGACAGGGCTAATTCACCCCTCCACTTT. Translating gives CASIRDRANSPLHF.